This T cell receptor (beta chain) was obtained from a study of T cells in Graves' hyperthyroidism and ophthalmopathy. Study details: Specimen type is peripheral blood, collected at initial diagnosis prior to any treatment.

The PBMCs were sourced from fresh peripheral blood (about 9.7 ml). Amplified TCR beta CDR3 regions came from RNA transcripts. During a first-round RT-PCR of the TCR CDR3, the HTBI primer set was used. TCRdb re-called the multiplex PCR reads with MiXCR, one entry per CDR3 protein. The repertoire holds hundreds of thousands of distinct CDR3 sequences, with 12% to 15% as singletons. This TCR was sampled from a young woman with Graves' hyperthyroidism. What was sequenced was blood.

In nucleotides, the CDR3 is TGTGCCAGCAGTTTCTGGTCCGACGGGGGCTACACCTTC. Protein sequence: CASSFWSDGGYTF. The rearrangement links TRBV27 to TRBJ1-2; D uncertain. From germline, CDR1 is MNHEY and CDR2 SMNVEV (reference sequence). CDR3 length: 13 residues. V was trimmed by 3 bases and J by 8 bases, leaving 13 bases between them.